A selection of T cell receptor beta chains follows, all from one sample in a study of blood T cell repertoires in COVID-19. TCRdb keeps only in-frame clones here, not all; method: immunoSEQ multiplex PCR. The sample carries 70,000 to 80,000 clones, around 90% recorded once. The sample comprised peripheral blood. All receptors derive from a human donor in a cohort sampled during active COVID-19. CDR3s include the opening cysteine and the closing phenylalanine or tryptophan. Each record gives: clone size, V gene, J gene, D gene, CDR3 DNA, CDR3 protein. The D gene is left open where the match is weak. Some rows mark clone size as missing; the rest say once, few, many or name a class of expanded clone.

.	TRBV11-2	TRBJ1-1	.	TGTGCCAGCAGCCTGTACACTGAAGCTTTCTTT	CASSLYTEAFF
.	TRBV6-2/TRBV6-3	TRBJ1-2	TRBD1	TGTGCCAGCAGTTCCTTAATTGGGACAGGGAAGGATGGCTACACCTTC	CASSSLIGTGKDGYTF
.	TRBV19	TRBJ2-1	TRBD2	TGTGCCAGTAGACAGCGGGGGGGCCTCCTGGCCCACAATGAGCAGTTCTTC	CASRQRGGLLAHNEQFF
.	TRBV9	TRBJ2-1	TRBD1	TGTGCCAGCAGCCCTCACGGGACAGGGAATTACAATGAGCAGTTCTTC	CASSPHGTGNYNEQFF
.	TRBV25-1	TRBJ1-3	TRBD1	TGTGCCAGCAGTGGGACAGGGCACTCTGGAAACACCATATATTTT	CASSGTGHSGNTIYF
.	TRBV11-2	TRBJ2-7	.	TGTGCCAGCAGCCCGAGGGACATTCAAACCTACGAGCAGTACTTC	CASSPRDIQTYEQYF
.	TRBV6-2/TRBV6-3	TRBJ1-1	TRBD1	TGTGCCAGCAGCGCCGACAGGGGGACTGAAGCTTTCTTT	CASSADRGTEAFF
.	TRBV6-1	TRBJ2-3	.	TGTGCCAGCAGTGAATTCCGGGACAAAGCAGATACGCAGTATTTT	CASSEFRDKADTQYF
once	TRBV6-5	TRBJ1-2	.	TGTGCCAGCAGTTACTCGTATAGCGGTAACTATGGCTACACCTTC	CASSYSYSGNYGYTF
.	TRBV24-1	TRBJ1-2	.	TGTGCCACCAGTGATTTGGTGGCAAGTTGTTGCTACACCTTC	CATSDLVASCCYTF
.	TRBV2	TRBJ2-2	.	TGTGCCAGCAGTGACCAGGGTGGGACCGGGGAGCTGTTTTTT	CASSDQGGTGELFF
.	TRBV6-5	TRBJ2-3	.	TGTGCCAGCAGTTACTCGAGCGCGTCCAAGGATACGCAGTATTTT	CASSYSSASKDTQYF
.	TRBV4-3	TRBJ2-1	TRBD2	TGCGCCAGCAGCCAAGGTTCTAGCGGGGGCTTGAGCTCCTACAATGAGCAGTTCTTC	CASSQGSSGGLSSYNEQFF
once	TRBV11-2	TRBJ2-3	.	TGTGCCAGCAGCCGGGACTCTCGCACAGATACGCAGTATTTT	CASSRDSRTDTQYF
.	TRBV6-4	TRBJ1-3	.	TGTGCCACCAGCCCCGGGGGTGTGTTACCCGGAAACACCATATATTTT	CATSPGGVLPGNTIYF
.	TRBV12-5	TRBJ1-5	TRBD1	TGTGCTAGTGGTCGGGACAGGGGGACTCAGCCCCAGCATTTT	CASGRDRGTQPQHF
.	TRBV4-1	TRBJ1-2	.	TGCGCCAGCAGCCAAGATCCCGACGGGGGTCCTAGGTATGGCTACACCTTC	CASSQDPDGGPRYGYTF
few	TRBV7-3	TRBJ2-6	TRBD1	TGTGCCAGCAGCTGGGCGGGACAGGGGGCGTCTGGGGCCAACGTCCTGACTTTC	CASSWAGQGASGANVLTF
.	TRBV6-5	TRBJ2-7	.	TGTGCCAGCAGTTACTCGATTCAGACCTACGAGCAGTACTTC	CASSYSIQTYEQYF
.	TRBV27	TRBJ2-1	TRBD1	TGTGCCAGCAGTCTCCCCGGACAGGTTGGCTACAATGAGCAGTTCTTC	CASSLPGQVGYNEQFF